The T cell receptor (beta chain) under discussion was sequenced for a study of blood T cell repertoires in COVID-19. Across the whole study: In each case, the material was cDNA or gDNA derived from T cells, B-cell-depleted T cells, or PBMCs.

The germline V gene has CDR1 SGHNT and CDR2 YYREEE (reference sequence). The CDR3 is 13 residues long. Trimming left V 6 bases short and J 0 bases short, with 10 bases between. Clones were read by immunoSEQ multiplex PCR, and TCRdb kept only the in-frame ones, dropping some. This table holds approximately 170,000 clones, nearly 90% found once. The source of this sequence is a young man who had recovered from COVID-19. The chain uses TRBV5-4 and TRBJ2-7; D unclear. Source material: peripheral blood. The CDR3 bases are TGTGCCAGCACACGGTCGAACTCCTACGAGCAGTACTTC. This gives the protein CASTRSNSYEQYF.